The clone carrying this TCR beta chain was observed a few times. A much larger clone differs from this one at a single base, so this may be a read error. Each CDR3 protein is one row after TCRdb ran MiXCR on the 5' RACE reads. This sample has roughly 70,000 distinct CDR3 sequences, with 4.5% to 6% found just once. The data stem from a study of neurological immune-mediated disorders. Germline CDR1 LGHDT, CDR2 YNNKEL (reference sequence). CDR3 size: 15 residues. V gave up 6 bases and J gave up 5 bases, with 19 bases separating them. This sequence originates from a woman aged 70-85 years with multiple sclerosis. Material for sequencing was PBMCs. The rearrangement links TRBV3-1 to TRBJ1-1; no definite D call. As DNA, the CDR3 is TGTGCCAGCAGTCACAGTGACGGTGGAGGGACTGAAGCTTTCTTT. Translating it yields CASSHSDGGGTEAFF.